A selection of T cell receptor beta chains follows, all from one sample in a study of technical replicates of blood from a handful of donors. TCRdb keeps only in-frame clones here, not all; method: immunoSEQ multiplex PCR. The sample consists of 70,000 to 95,000 clones, 90% to 95% of them appearing once. Sequenced input: T cells isolated from PBMCs. These receptors all stem from a human donor in good health. The CDR3 runs from the conserved cysteine through the conserved F or W. The D gene is left open where the match is weak. The size field is filled for only some rows; it gives once, few, many or a size class.

cdr3_nt	cdr3_aa	v_call	j_call	d_call	clone_size
TGTGCCAGCAGCGGACTAGCGGGAAACAATGAGCAGTTCTTC	CASSGLAGNNEQFF	TRBV2	TRBJ2-1	TRBD2	NA
TGCGCCAGCAGCCACCCCTGGGACAGGGGAAATATCGACGAGCAGTACTTC	CASSHPWDRGNIDEQYF	TRBV4-1	TRBJ2-7	TRBD1	NA
TGTGCCAGCAGCCGGGACTCAAGCGGTGAAAAACTGTTTTTT	CASSRDSSGEKLFF	TRBV5-6	TRBJ1-4	NA	once
TGTGCCAGTAGTATAGATAGTATAGCACTTTACTCTGGGGCCAACGTCCTGACTTTC	CASSIDSIALYSGANVLTF	TRBV19	TRBJ2-6	NA	NA
TGCGCCAGCAGCTTGAACAGGGAGGAGCAGTACTTC	CASSLNREEQYF	TRBV5-1	TRBJ2-7	NA	NA
TGTGCCAGCAGCGACGGACTCCCTTGGGAGACACACAATGAGCAGTTCTTC	CASSDGLPWETHNEQFF	TRBV11-2	TRBJ2-1	NA	NA
TGTGCCAGCAGTCCGGGACAGTCCTACGAGCAGTACTTC	CASSPGQSYEQYF	TRBV28	TRBJ2-7	TRBD1	NA
TGTGCCAGCAGCTTAGATCCCGGGGGGAACTACGAGCAGTACTTC	CASSLDPGGNYEQYF	TRBV11-2	TRBJ2-7	TRBD2	NA
TGCGCCAGCAGCTTGTTAGGGGGAGATACGCAGTATTTT	CASSLLGGDTQYF	TRBV5-1	TRBJ2-3	NA	NA
TGCGCCAGCAGCTTTTCAGGGGGGCAGAACTATGGCTACACCTTC	CASSFSGGQNYGYTF	TRBV5-1	TRBJ1-2	TRBD1	NA
TGTGCCAGCAGCTTTCGACTAGCGGGAGGGGTGGAGCAGTTCTTC	CASSFRLAGGVEQFF	TRBV5-8	TRBJ2-1	TRBD2	NA
TGTGCCAGCACCCCTTGGGAGGTTGATACGCAGTATTTT	CASTPWEVDTQYF	TRBV2	TRBJ2-3	NA	NA
TGCAGCGGATACCCAGGGGGAGAGACTGAAGCTTTCTTT	CSGYPGGETEAFF	TRBV29-1	TRBJ1-1	TRBD1	NA
TGTGCCAGCAGCCAAGACGAGGGCTCCTATAATTCACCCCTCCACTTT	CASSQDEGSYNSPLHF	TRBV4-2	TRBJ1-6	NA	NA
TGCGCCAGCAGCACGGGTGGGACAGGGGGCACTGAAGCTTTCTTT	CASSTGGTGGTEAFF	TRBV5-1	TRBJ1-1	TRBD1	NA
TGCGCCAGCAGCCAAGATACAGGGCATCAGACTTTGGACGAGCAGTACTTC	CASSQDTGHQTLDEQYF	TRBV4-1	TRBJ2-7	NA	NA
TGTGCCAGCAGTGGCGACAATGAGCAGTTCTTC	CASSGDNEQFF	TRBV2	TRBJ2-1	NA	NA
TGTGCCAGCAGCCCGCTGACAGGTAGCTCTGGGGAGCTGTTTTTT	CASSPLTGSSGELFF	TRBV11-2	TRBJ2-2	NA	NA
TGTGCCAGTAGTGGGCAGGGGGAGAGGGAGCTGTTTTTT	CASSGQGERELFF	TRBV19	TRBJ2-2	TRBD1	NA
TGCGCCAGCAGCTTGGAAGGGGGCCCAGATACGCAGTATTTT	CASSLEGGPDTQYF	TRBV5-1	TRBJ2-3	TRBD1	NA
TGTGCCAGCAGCCGTCGCGGGAAGGATACAGATACGCAGTATTTT	CASSRRGKDTDTQYF	TRBV13	TRBJ2-3	NA	NA
TGTGCCAGCAGCGGTACAGGGGAAGCGCACACTGAAGCTTTCTTT	CASSGTGEAHTEAFF	TRBV5-6	TRBJ1-1	TRBD1	NA
TGTGCCAGCAGGGGCGAGAACACTGAAGCTTTCTTT	CASRGENTEAFF	TRBV2	TRBJ1-1	NA	NA
TGTGCCAGCAGCTCGACTCCGGGACAGACAAATGAAAAACTGTTTTTT	CASSSTPGQTNEKLFF	TRBV14	TRBJ1-4	TRBD1	NA
TGTGCCAGCAGCTTATCCCTAAATCAGCCCCAGCATTTT	CASSLSLNQPQHF	TRBV11-3	TRBJ1-5	NA	NA
TGTGCCAGCAGCTTAGTTGGGACAGCCGCGGCTTACACCTTC	CASSLVGTAAAYTF	TRBV11-2	TRBJ1-2	TRBD1	NA
TGTGCCAGCAGCCCGAGTCTGGTGCAACTACCCTACGAGCAGTACTTC	CASSPSLVQLPYEQYF	TRBV5-4	TRBJ2-7	NA	NA
TGTGCCAGCAGCTCCCGCACTTGGGGCCGGGAGACCCAGTACTTC	CASSSRTWGRETQYF	TRBV5-6	TRBJ2-5	NA	few
TGTGCCAGTAGTATGGATGCGAGGGTACGAGGGTGGTCAACTAATGAAAAACTGTTTTTT	CASSMDARVRGWSTNEKLFF	TRBV19	TRBJ1-4	NA	NA
TGCGCCAGCAGCTTGGGGGAAGACAGGGTTGGAGCTTTCTTT	CASSLGEDRVGAFF	TRBV5-1	TRBJ1-1	TRBD1	NA
TGTGCCAGCAGTCCCCCGGGACTAGCGGGGTCTGAGCAGTACTTC	CASSPPGLAGSEQYF	TRBV6-5	TRBJ2-7	TRBD2	NA
TGTGCCAGCAGTCCCTACCTGCAAGAGACCCAGTACTTC	CASSPYLQETQYF	TRBV28	TRBJ2-5	NA	NA
TGTGCCAGTAGTAGCTGGACAGCTGGAAACACCATATATTTT	CASSSWTAGNTIYF	TRBV19	TRBJ1-3	NA	NA
TGTGCCGGGGAATTACAGGGGGCAGGAGCTTTCTTT	CAGELQGAGAFF	TRBV30	TRBJ1-1	TRBD1	NA
TGCAGCGTTTTGGGACAGGGTGTTTCCTACAATGAGCAGTTCTTC	CSVLGQGVSYNEQFF	TRBV29-1	TRBJ2-1	TRBD1	NA
TGTGCCAGCAGCGTAGCTAAAGCGGGAGAGGGGCGGAATGAGCAGTTCTTC	CASSVAKAGEGRNEQFF	TRBV9	TRBJ2-1	TRBD2	once
TGTGCCAGCAGCCTAAGCACAGATACGCAGTATTTT	CASSLSTDTQYF	TRBV6-6	TRBJ2-3	NA	NA
TGTGCCTGGAGTCCGACTAGCGGGCCATACAATGAGCAGTTCTTC	CAWSPTSGPYNEQFF	TRBV30	TRBJ2-1	TRBD2	once
TGCGCCAGCAGCCAAGTAGACAGCCCCTCCTACGAGCAGTACTTC	CASSQVDSPSYEQYF	TRBV4-1	TRBJ2-7	NA	NA
TGCGCCAGCAGCTTGAGACAAGCGGGGTACCAAGAGACCCAGTACTTC	CASSLRQAGYQETQYF	TRBV5-1	TRBJ2-5	TRBD2	NA
TGCGCCAGCAGAGAAGGGGTAGAAGAGACCCAGTACTTC	CASREGVEETQYF	TRBV5-1	TRBJ2-5	NA	NA
TGTGCCAGCAGCTACCTTCAGGGAGGGGTCTCGTACGAGCAGTACTTC	CASSYLQGGVSYEQYF	TRBV16	TRBJ2-7	TRBD2	NA
TGTGCCAGCAGCTTACTACAGGGGATGAGCACAGATACGCAGTATTTT	CASSLLQGMSTDTQYF	TRBV7-8	TRBJ2-3	TRBD1	NA
TGTGCCAGCAGCTTTAGCTCGGGAAATGAGCAGTTCTTC	CASSFSSGNEQFF	TRBV11-2	TRBJ2-1	NA	NA
TGCGCCAGCAGCTTGCCCGGACAACCCTATGGCTACACCTTC	CASSLPGQPYGYTF	TRBV5-1	TRBJ1-2	NA	NA
TGTGCCAGCAGTTTATACCCAGGGGAGGAAAAACTGTTTTTT	CASSLYPGEEKLFF	TRBV27	TRBJ1-4	NA	NA
TGTGCCAGCAGTGCCAAGGGGTCTAACTATGGCTACACCTTC	CASSAKGSNYGYTF	TRBV25-1	TRBJ1-2	NA	NA
TGTGCCAGCAACACCTACAATGAGCAGTTCTTC	CASNTYNEQFF	TRBV28	TRBJ2-1	NA	NA
TGCAGCGTGCGGGAGAGCACAGATACGCAGTATTTT	CSVRESTDTQYF	TRBV29-1	TRBJ2-3	TRBD2	NA
TGTGCCAGTAGACTTATTTCCGTCCCGGGTCAGCCCCAGCATTTT	CASRLISVPGQPQHF	TRBV19	TRBJ1-5	NA	NA
TGTGCCAGCAGTTACGTCCGGGACAGGGGATATGATGAGCAGTTCTTC	CASSYVRDRGYDEQFF	TRBV6-5	TRBJ2-1	TRBD1	NA
TGTGCCAGCAGCTTACCCGGGACTAGCAATGAGCAGTTCTTC	CASSLPGTSNEQFF	TRBV5-4	TRBJ2-1	TRBD2	NA
TGTGCCAGCAGTTCAGGGCCCCACGAGCAGTACTTC	CASSSGPHEQYF	TRBV7-3	TRBJ2-7	NA	NA